This T cell receptor beta chain is drawn from a study of response to subunit inactivated influenza vaccine. The V gene's germline CDR1 is SGHRS and CDR2 YFSETQ. This CDR3 has 16 residues. Germline trimming cut 0 bases from V and 1 base from J; bases unmatched to any gene: 4. The sample holds a few counts of this clonotype. From the RT-PCR reads, TCRdb called clonotypes with MiXCR, one entry per CDR3 protein. The top ten hold roughly 10% of the sample, which has more than 550,000 distinct CDR3 sequences, approximately 10% seen once. This chain links TRBV5-1 with TRBJ2-3; 8 bases are a match to TRBD2. The clonotype comes from a man in his forties or fifties who received an inactivated influenza vaccine. The starting material was PBMCs from blood, obtained on the day of vaccination. The CDR3 here is CASSLAGRGGTDTQYF. The CDR3 DNA sequence: TGCGCCAGCAGCTTGGCCGGGAGGGGCGGCACAGATACGCAGTATTTT.